This T cell receptor (beta chain) derives from a study of metastatic and nonmetastatic thyroid tumors. Study-wide background: Thyroid patients, malignant and benign, had repertoires compared across blood and tumor or nodule tissue.

The CDR3 totals 14 residues. CDR1 is SGHVS and CDR2 is FNYEAQ in the germline V gene. V shed 8 bases, J shed 8 bases, and the junction held 9 bases outside the gene matches. This clone was observed at least ten times. Thyroid surgery had not been preceded by any treatment in any patient. TCRdb reprocessed the PCR reads using MiXCR. This sample yields some 21,000 clones, of which approximately 9.9% are seen a single time; 25% to 35% belongs to the top ten. The sequencing sample was made of blood. The clonotype comes from a female donor with papillary thyroid cancer or a benign thyroid nodule (not recorded which). Some clones in this sample may be carry-over from other donors' samples. This chain joins TRBV7-6 and TRBJ2-1, with 10 bases identical to TRBD2. The chain's CDR3 is CASVATSGVDEQFF. The CDR3 bases are TGTGCCAGCGTCGCAACTAGCGGGGTCGATGAGCAGTTCTTC.